The rows below give T cell receptor beta chains drawn from one sample of a study of T cells after yellow fever vaccination. TCRdb recomputed calls from the 5' RACE reads with MiXCR, one row per CDR3 protein. The sample comprises 500,000 to 700,000 distinct CDR3 sequences, around 21% of which are singletons, and more than 13% rests with the top ten. The sample here was PBMCs, taken 15 days after the yellow fever booster vaccination. The receptor source for this set is a man aged 25-40 years who received the YFV17D yellow fever vaccine. The CDR3 runs from the conserved cysteine through the conserved F or W. The D gene is left open where the match is weak. Size tells how often a clone was seen (once, few, many) or the class of an expanded clone, and some rows leave it out.

.	TRBJ1-5	TRBV4-3	.	TGCGCCAGCAGCCAAGATACGGCGGGGCCGGCCCAGCATTTT	CASSQDTAGPAQHF
.	TRBJ2-7	TRBV5-1	TRBD1	TGCGCCAGCAGCTGGGGACAGAACTTGGACGAGCAGTACTTC	CASSWGQNLDEQYF
.	TRBJ2-3	TRBV20-1	.	TGCAGTGCAGCGACTGCCACAGATACGCAGTATTTT	CSAATATDTQYF
.	TRBJ2-5	TRBV27	.	TGTGCCAGCAGTTTACCTCAGCCCGGGTTCCTACCACAGACCCAGTACTTC	CASSLPQPGFLPQTQYF
few	TRBJ2-1	TRBV12-3/TRBV12-4	.	TGTGCCAGCAGTTACAGGGCACGGGAGCAGTTCTTC	CASSYRAREQFF
few	TRBJ2-5	TRBV9	TRBD2	TGTGCCAGCAGTCACCCCAACCTAGCGGGAGGTCAAGAGACCCAGTACTTC	CASSHPNLAGGQETQYF
.	TRBJ2-1	TRBV12-3/TRBV12-4	.	TGTGCCAGCAGTCCCTCACGGGGAGGGGGAGGGCAGTTCTTC	CASSPSRGGGGQFF
few	TRBJ2-7	TRBV27	TRBD2	TGTGCCAGCAGTCCGACTAGCGCATCATACTACGAGCAGTACTTC	CASSPTSASYYEQYF
few	TRBJ1-1	TRBV20-1	.	TGCAGTGCTACAGGGTACACTGAAGCTTTCTTT	CSATGYTEAFF
few	TRBJ2-1	TRBV7-3	TRBD2	TGTGCCAGCAGCCTAAGCGGGAGGCTTCAATACAATGAGCAGTTCTTC	CASSLSGRLQYNEQFF
few	TRBJ2-1	TRBV7-6	.	TGTGCCAGCAGCTTAGTGGCAGACGGTGTATTGAACCCGTCCTACAATGAGCAGTTCTTC	CASSLVADGVLNPSYNEQFF
few	TRBJ1-6	TRBV19	.	TGTGCCAGTAGTCGCTGGACAGCCTCAAATTCACCCCTCCACTTT	CASSRWTASNSPLHF
few	TRBJ2-4	TRBV4-3	.	TGCGCCAGCAGCCGAAGGACAGATCTAGCCAAAAACATTCAGTACTTC	CASSRRTDLAKNIQYF
.	TRBJ2-7	TRBV5-1	TRBD1	TGCGCCAGCAGCTTGGGGGACAGGGGGAACGAGCAGTACTTC	CASSLGDRGNEQYF
.	TRBJ2-7	TRBV10-3	.	TGTGCCATCACTAACCCGACAGGTCCCCGCTGGGAGCAGTACTTC	CAITNPTGPRWEQYF
few	TRBJ2-3	TRBV7-8	TRBD2	TGTGCCAGCACCCCCCCATGGTCCCGGTGGGGGGAGGGCTCTCCAGATACGCAGTATTTT	CASTPPWSRWGEGSPDTQYF
few	TRBJ2-2	TRBV27	.	TGTGCCAGCAATATCTGGGGGAACACCGGGGAGCTGTTTTTT	CASNIWGNTGELFF
few	TRBJ2-1	TRBV20-1	TRBD2	TGCAGTGCTAGAGTCTGGACTAGTATTGAGCAGTTCTTC	CSARVWTSIEQFF
few	TRBJ2-2	TRBV29-1	.	TGCAGCGTTTCCCGGGATCCTTCCGGCACCGGGGAGCTGTTTTTT	CSVSRDPSGTGELFF
many	TRBJ2-1	TRBV5-1	.	TGCGCCAGCAGCTTACGGTTCGGCGGGATCCCAGGGGGGCAGTTCTTC	CASSLRFGGIPGGQFF
few	TRBJ2-1	TRBV12-3/TRBV12-4	.	TGTGCCAGCAGTTCCGGCAGGGGAGGTAGGTCCTACAATGAGCAGTTCTTC	CASSSGRGGRSYNEQFF
.	TRBJ2-7	TRBV7-2	.	TGTGCCAGCAGCTGGGACGCGGGCTACGAGCAGTACTTC	CASSWDAGYEQYF
.	TRBJ2-6	TRBV27	.	TGTGCCAGCAGTTTTGGTGGCAGAGGCTTCTCTGGGGCCAACGTCCTGACTTTC	CASSFGGRGFSGANVLTF
.	TRBJ2-2	TRBV7-8	TRBD1	TGTGCCAGCAGCCATCGCGTTGTAGGGGGCATCGGGGAGCTGTTTTTT	CASSHRVVGGIGELFF
few	TRBJ2-5	TRBV27	.	TGTGCCAGCAGCAAATTAAGGACTTACCAAGAGACCCAGTACTTC	CASSKLRTYQETQYF
.	TRBJ2-2	TRBV12-3/TRBV12-4	TRBD2	TGTGCCAGCAGTTTAGTGGCGGGGGCCGGGGAGCTGTTTTTT	CASSLVAGAGELFF
few	TRBJ2-3	TRBV6-1	TRBD2	TGTGCCAGCGGAGCATTAGCGGGACTTAGCACAGATACGCAGTATTTT	CASGALAGLSTDTQYF
.	TRBJ2-3	TRBV30	.	TGTGCCTGGAGTAGAACTAGGTCAGATACGCAGTATTTT	CAWSRTRSDTQYF
.	TRBJ2-1	TRBV20-1	.	TGCAGTGCTGCCGGGACAAGCCTTTTTGGTGAGCAGTTCTTC	CSAAGTSLFGEQFF
.	TRBJ2-5	TRBV7-2	TRBD2	TGTGCCAGCAGCCCTAGCCCTAGCGGGACCCAAGAGACCCAGTACTTC	CASSPSPSGTQETQYF
.	TRBJ2-3	TRBV7-9	.	TGTGCCAGCAGCTTAGAATGGTCCCCAGATACGCAGTATTTT	CASSLEWSPDTQYF
few	TRBJ1-1	TRBV18	.	TGTGCCAGCGCCCTGACCGGACGGAACACTGAAGCTTTCTTT	CASALTGRNTEAFF
many	TRBJ2-3	TRBV7-2	.	TGTGCCAGCAGCTTAGGAGGGCAGACCACAGATACGCAGTATTTT	CASSLGGQTTDTQYF
.	TRBJ2-6	TRBV7-6	.	TGTGCCAGCAGGACCCCTTCCCGTTCCTCTGGGGCCAACGTCCTGACTTTC	CASRTPSRSSGANVLTF
few	TRBJ2-1	TRBV20-1	.	TGCAGTGCCACGTTCGCCGGGACACACAATGAGCAGTTCTTC	CSATFAGTHNEQFF
.	TRBJ2-3	TRBV7-2	TRBD1	TGTGCCAGCAGGGACAGGGGAGTCGGAGATACGCAGTATTTT	CASRDRGVGDTQYF
.	TRBJ2-5	TRBV15	.	TGTGCCACCAGCAGAGTAAAGGGGGGTGGCCAAGAGACCCAGTACTTC	CATSRVKGGGQETQYF
.	TRBJ2-5	TRBV6-5	TRBD1	TGTGCCAGCAGTTTTGGACAGGGTCCGACCCAGTACTTC	CASSFGQGPTQYF
many	TRBJ2-7	TRBV20-1	.	TGCAGTGCCGGGTCCTACGAGCAGTACTTC	CSAGSYEQYF
few	TRBJ1-1	TRBV20-1	.	TGCAGTGCTAGAGATTTAAGGGATATGAACACTGAAGCTTTCTTT	CSARDLRDMNTEAFF
few	TRBJ2-3	TRBV3-1	.	TGTGCCAGCAGCCAACAGTATTTT	CASSQQYF
.	TRBJ2-3	TRBV5-1	TRBD2	TGCGCCAGCAGCTGGGGGTCTAGCGGGAGTGCAGATACGCAGTATTTT	CASSWGSSGSADTQYF
few	TRBJ2-2	TRBV14	.	TGTGCCAGCAGCCAAGCTGTAGACACCGGGGAGCTGTTTTTT	CASSQAVDTGELFF
.	TRBJ1-6	TRBV6-5	.	TGTGCCAGCAAGTTAAGGGGAGAGAATTCACCCCTCCACTTT	CASKLRGENSPLHF
.	TRBJ1-5	TRBV12-3/TRBV12-4	.	TGTGCCAGCAGGCCGACACACGGGGCCCAGCATTTT	CASRPTHGAQHF
.	TRBJ2-1	TRBV20-1	.	TGCAGTGCTAGAGGCGGGGCCATGGTTGAAGGGCAGTTCTTC	CSARGGAMVEGQFF
many	TRBJ2-7	TRBV5-1	.	TGCGCCAGCAGCTTTAGCGGCGGTTCCTACGAGCAGTACTTC	CASSFSGGSYEQYF
few	TRBJ2-7	TRBV20-1	TRBD2	TGCAGTGCTAGACTAGCGGGAGGAAGGACCGAGCAGTACTTC	CSARLAGGRTEQYF
few	TRBJ2-1	TRBV25-1	TRBD2	TGTGCCAGCAGTAAGCCGGGGGGGGGCGATGAGCAGTTCTTC	CASSKPGGGDEQFF
.	TRBJ2-3	TRBV7-8	TRBD2	TGTGCCAGCAGCTTAGTCCTAGCGGGAGTGGGAGATACGCAGTATTTT	CASSLVLAGVGDTQYF
.	TRBJ2-3	TRBV5-6	TRBD2	TGTGCCAGCAGCCGACTAGCGGGAGTGAACGATACGCAGTATTTT	CASSRLAGVNDTQYF
.	TRBJ2-4	TRBV27	TRBD1	TGTGCCAGCAGTTTATCCAGGGGGAGTTCGACGGCCAAAAACATTCAGTACTTC	CASSLSRGSSTAKNIQYF
.	TRBJ2-1	TRBV27	TRBD2	TGTGCCAGCAGTAGGTCGGGAGGGCCGGATGAGCAGTTCTTC	CASSRSGGPDEQFF
few	TRBJ2-1	TRBV7-2	TRBD2	TGTGCCAGCAGCCGCGAACTAGCGGGGGATGAGCAGTTCTTC	CASSRELAGDEQFF
few	TRBJ2-3	TRBV20-1	.	TGCAGTGCCCCCGGGCTCGGTACGCAGTATTTT	CSAPGLGTQYF
.	TRBJ2-1	TRBV20-1	TRBD2	TGCAGTGCTACTATTAGCGGGAGGGCCAGAAATGAGCAGTTCTTC	CSATISGRARNEQFF
.	TRBJ2-7	TRBV18	TRBD2	TGTGCCAGCTCACGAGGGGAAAATGGAGCGGGAGTTGGGTACGAGCAGTACTTC	CASSRGENGAGVGYEQYF
few	TRBJ2-2	TRBV5-5	.	TGTGCCAGCGGAAGAGCCGGAAACACCGGGGAGCTGTTTTTT	CASGRAGNTGELFF
.	TRBJ2-1	TRBV6-5	.	TGTGCCAGCAGTTACGCGCGGGGTCATATGGATGAGCAGTTCTTC	CASSYARGHMDEQFF